Below are 2 T cell receptor beta chains sequenced from a single sample in a study of CD8+ T cells in alopecia areata. Extraction of RNA preceded its reverse transcription into cDNA, which served as the sequencing template. TCRdb's copy holds only in-frame clones and misses some; the assay was immunoSEQ multiplex PCR. The table lists roughly 150,000 clones, around 50% of them singletons. The sequencing used CD8+ T cells sorted from blood, collected at week 0. The source of these receptors is a human donor with alopecia areata.

This rearrangement joins TRBV25-1 to TRBJ1-1; D is ambiguous. V lost 2 bases and J 7 bases, leaving 11 bases between the germline ends. This CDR3 is 13 amino acids long. Germline loops: CDR1 MGHDK, CDR2 SYGVNS. The chain's CDR3 is CASSETVEGEAFF. The CDR3 DNA is TGTGCCAGCAGTGAAACGGTAGAGGGTGAAGCTTTCTTT. The whole variable domain, remainder taken from reference TRBV25-1 and TRBJ1-1, is EADIYQTPRYLVIGTGKKITLECSQTMGHDKMYWYQQDPGMELHLIHYSYGVNSTEKGDLSSESTVSRIRTEHFPLTLESARPSHTSQYLCASSETVEGEAFFGQGTRLTVV.

The V and J genes are TRBV15 and TRBJ1-6, with a weak D call TRBD1 (5 bases). V was clipped by 4 bases and J by 10 bases, with 11 bases between them. Germline CDR1 reads LNHNV; CDR2 reads YYDKDF (reference sequence). The CDR3 is made up of 13 amino acids. As DNA, the CDR3 is TGTGCCACCAGCAAAGGGGAAGGATCACCCCTCCACTTT. Translating it yields CATSKGEGSPLHF.